The rows below give T cell receptor beta chains drawn from one sample of a study of T cell responses to AZD1222 COVID-19 vaccine. TCRdb's copy holds only in-frame clones and misses some; the assay was immunoSEQ multiplex PCR. The data hold over 130,000 clones, with around 90% observed a single time. Specimen: peripheral blood, collected 28 days after the second AZD1222 dose. Every receptor here comes from an adult who received the AZD1222 COVID-19 vaccine. The CDR3 runs from the conserved cysteine through the conserved F or W. A D gene is named only where the DNA matches it firmly. For some rows the clone size is stated as once, few or many, or as a class when expanded; others skip it.

j_gene: TRBJ1-1; v_gene: TRBV2; abundance: .; d_gene: .; CDR3nt: TGTGCCAGCAGTGGGCAGGGGACACTCGAGAAAGCTTTCTTT; CDR3aa: CASSGQGTLEKAFF
j_gene: TRBJ2-3; v_gene: TRBV27; abundance: few; d_gene: TRBD1; CDR3nt: TGTGCCAGCAGTACCCGGACAGGGGGCATTGATACGCAGTATTTT; CDR3aa: CASSTRTGGIDTQYF
j_gene: TRBJ1-1; v_gene: TRBV6-5; abundance: .; d_gene: TRBD1; CDR3nt: TGTGCCAGCCGGGACAGGGGAGGGCACACTGAAGCTTTCTTT; CDR3aa: CASRDRGGHTEAFF
j_gene: TRBJ2-2; v_gene: TRBV7-8; abundance: .; d_gene: .; CDR3nt: TGTGCCAGCACCTCGGAGAGAACCACCGGGGAGCTGTTTTTT; CDR3aa: CASTSERTTGELFF
j_gene: TRBJ1-5; v_gene: TRBV30; abundance: .; d_gene: .; CDR3nt: TGTGCCTGGAGTGTAGGAGGAAGCAATCAGCCCCAGCATTTT; CDR3aa: CAWSVGGSNQPQHF
j_gene: TRBJ2-7; v_gene: TRBV28; abundance: .; d_gene: .; CDR3nt: TGTGCCAGCAGTTTGCGGGGCGATGGGCAGGACTACGAGCAGTACTTC; CDR3aa: CASSLRGDGQDYEQYF
j_gene: TRBJ1-3; v_gene: TRBV3-1/TRBV3-2; abundance: .; d_gene: .; CDR3nt: TGTGCCAGCAGCCAAGTTCGGGGGCGCGGAAACACCATATATTTT; CDR3aa: CASSQVRGRGNTIYF
j_gene: TRBJ1-5; v_gene: TRBV19; abundance: .; d_gene: TRBD1; CDR3nt: TGTGCCAGTAGCCAGGGGGGGAGCAATCAGCCCCAGCATTTT; CDR3aa: CASSQGGSNQPQHF
j_gene: TRBJ2-7; v_gene: TRBV29-1; abundance: .; d_gene: TRBD1; CDR3nt: TGCAGCGTAGGGACAGGGGTAGCCTACGAGCAGTACTTC; CDR3aa: CSVGTGVAYEQYF
j_gene: TRBJ2-2; v_gene: TRBV3-1/TRBV3-2; abundance: .; d_gene: .; CDR3nt: TGTGCCAGCAGCCACGACACCGGGGAGCTGTTTTTT; CDR3aa: CASSHDTGELFF
j_gene: TRBJ1-1; v_gene: TRBV20-1; abundance: .; d_gene: .; CDR3nt: TGCAGTGCTACAGGGGCCACTGAAGCTTTCTTT; CDR3aa: CSATGATEAFF